This TCR beta chain comes out of a study of shared clonotypes between healthy human individuals. Study-wide results and caveats: The study found 4.5% to 5% of naive CD4 clonotypes shared across a handful of donors.

Recent acute infections and vaccinations were absent in the healthy HIV-negative adult donors. Replicate PCRs for sorted subsets used roughly 200 ng DNA; this equaled about 30,000 T cell genomes. Produced via immunoSEQ multiplex PCR; TCRdb's table is partial and in-frame only. Here the sample spans 2.3 million or so clones, roughly 93% being singletons. Remarks on this clone: Antigen: not known.

Germline loops: CDR1 MDHEN, CDR2 SYDVKM. The CDR3 extends over 14 amino acids. V shed 7 bases and J shed 3 bases, with 15 bases lying between them. The V gene is TRBV28, the J gene TRBJ1-1; possible D gene TRBD1, 5 bases. The sequence came from a man between 18 and 35 years old in good health. Some clones in this sample may be carry-over from other donors' samples. Sequenced material: naive CD4+ T cells from PBMCs. Subset here: CD45RA+ positively selected. Written as DNA, the CDR3 is TGTGCCAGCATCAAACGGGGCCTCTACACTGAAGCTTTCTTT. Amino acid sequence: CASIKRGLYTEAFF.